The source of this T cell receptor (beta chain) is a study of T cells expressing NK-cell markers. The overall study: Cells sorted as CD3+CD56+NKG2C+, CD3+CD56+NKG2C- and CD3+CD56-NKG2C+ T cells supplied the TCR beta repertoires.

Production of TCR beta cDNA relied on 5'RACE template switching with UMIs. TCRdb re-called the 5' RACE reads, yielding one record per CDR3 amino acid sequence without DNA. The sample data list 350,000 to 400,000 distinct CDR3 sequences. For this clonotype: The antigen remains unidentified.

Study-wide results and caveats: Similarly, these clonotypes led the CD3+CD56-NKG2C+ fraction as well in a handful of donors. A handful of donors carried dominant NKG2C+ clonotypes that made up roughly 1.0-7.5% of their CD8+ T cells.

CDR3 size: 14 residues. Germline lookup yields CDR1 SGHRS and CDR2 YFSETQ. Sequences were obtained from blood T cells: a sorted CD56 or NKG2C T cell subset, CD4+ or CD8+ T cells, or bulk PBMC T cells (not recorded which). The gene calls are TRBV5-1 and TRBJ2-1; TCRdb calls TRBD2, which cannot be checked without DNA. This sequence originates from a woman between 50 and 59 years old in good health. CDR3 in amino acids: CASRAASDNNEQFF.